This T cell receptor (beta chain) was sequenced during a study of blood T cell repertoires in COVID-19. The data were produced by immunoSEQ multiplex PCR, yet TCRdb's version contains in-frame clones alone and is incomplete. Of about 330,000 clones in the sample, approximately 84% were seen once. In assigning cohorts, the study relied on participant-reported clinical history. The CDR3 has 15 amino acids. The germline V and J ends were trimmed by 1 base and 0 bases, with 7 bases remaining between them. Germline assignment: CDR1 SEHNR and CDR2 FQNEAQ (reference sequence). The chain carries TRBV7-9 and TRBJ2-1; a possible D gene is TRBD2 (5 bases). This TCR came from a woman younger than 45 who had recovered from COVID-19. The sequencing input was PBMCs or T cells enriched from blood (not recorded which). The CDR3 loop reads CASSLDSGSYNEQFF. In nucleotides, the CDR3 is TGTGCCAGCAGCTTAGACAGCGGCTCCTACAATGAGCAGTTCTTC.